The rows below give T cell receptor beta chains drawn from one sample of a study of PD-1 blockade in classical Hodgkin lymphoma. Libraries were prepared by immunoSEQ multiplex PCR; TCRdb keeps only in-frame clonotypes and omits some of them. This sample has 30,000 or so clones, with about four fifths found just once. This sample comprised peripheral blood mononuclear cells (PBMCs), obtained at baseline. These receptors all stem from a human donor with classical Hodgkin lymphoma. The CDR3 runs from the conserved cysteine through the conserved F or W. Part of the rows lack a size; the others show once, few, many or a class for expanded clones.

size: NA
V: TRBV9
CDR3: CASSPGGGRGNTIYF

size: NA
V: TRBV7-6
CDR3: CASSLNPGQSYNEQFF

size: NA
V: TRBV9
CDR3: CASSVGDPSTDTQYF

size: NA
V: TRBV28
CDR3: CACWESVNYGYTF

size: NA
V: TRBV28
CDR3: CASRTGGSAYNSPLHF

size: NA
V: TRBV28
CDR3: CASTVGGLNQPQHF

size: NA
V: TRBV4-1
CDR3: CASSQETDRNEQFF

size: NA
V: TRBV10-3
CDR3: CAISESAVGEKLFF

size: NA
V: TRBV7-6
CDR3: CASSSLARLPGGYNEQFF

size: NA
V: TRBV7-9
CDR3: CASSLGQIYNEQFF

size: NA
V: TRBV7-2
CDR3: CASSTRGDSHSPLHF

size: NA
V: TRBV14
CDR3: CASGSFSLELFF

size: NA
V: TRBV6-5
CDR3: CASSRLSAASEQYF

size: NA
V: TRBV7-2
CDR3: CASRVSRRTGELFF

size: NA
V: TRBV6-4
CDR3: CASSAQRGDTQYF

size: once
V: TRBV4-1
CDR3: CASSQDVLASGANVLTF

size: NA
V: TRBV6-1
CDR3: CASTPGPNYGYTF

size: once
V: TRBV27
CDR3: CASSLSRGVGPNQPQHF

size: NA
V: TRBV7-2
CDR3: CASSLGGPGQITTGELFF

size: NA
V: TRBV14
CDR3: CASSQRTADGYTF

size: NA
V: TRBV5-1
CDR3: CASSQETYNEQFF

size: few
V: TRBV5-1
CDR3: CASSSGTRNTGELFF

size: NA
V: TRBV7-3
CDR3: CASSLTSVGDTQYF

size: few
V: TRBV10-3
CDR3: CAISESRGGGNQPQHF

size: NA
V: TRBV4-3
CDR3: CASSQDLAGPTGELFF

size: NA
V: TRBV7-2
CDR3: CASSLVRDRVYNEQFF

size: NA
V: TRBV21-1
CDR3: CASPKQGRYYGYTF

size: NA
V: TRBV7-2
CDR3: CASSLEAGGYNEQFF

size: NA
V: TRBV19
CDR3: CATKRQASSPLHF

size: NA
V: TRBV18
CDR3: CASSVPAGLGTEAFF

size: NA
V: TRBV19
CDR3: CASSIGGGSEAFF

size: NA
V: TRBV7-6
CDR3: CASGDSNTGELFF

size: NA
V: TRBV29-1
CDR3: CSVDRQGLEAFF

size: NA
V: TRBV9
CDR3: CASSVAGARNEKLFF

size: NA
V: TRBV6-4
CDR3: CASSDPRGEEEKNSPLHF

size: once
V: TRBV11-3
CDR3: CASSLGGQVAGNTIYF

size: NA
V: TRBV5-4
CDR3: CASSLVRGRDYGYTF

size: NA
V: TRBV9
CDR3: CASSVLSQETQYF

size: NA
V: TRBV25-1
CDR3: CASKRQNTEAFF

size: NA
V: TRBV5-1
CDR3: CASSPGMNTEAFF

size: NA
V: TRBV6-6
CDR3: CASGPEGLNTEAFF

size: NA
V: TRBV7-2
CDR3: CASSSGPNTEAFF

size: NA
V: TRBV14
CDR3: CASNRGLEGEQFF

size: few
V: TRBV19
CDR3: CASSIDPGSSRSPLHF

size: NA
V: TRBV2
CDR3: CASSENGGGMAKNIQYF